The clone carrying this T cell receptor beta chain was seen once. Antigen: not known. At the survey level, the v3.0 immunoSEQ assay was run. Data came from immunoSEQ multiplex PCR; TCRdb stores just in-frame clones and leaves some out. The table lists some 23,000 clones, roughly 76% of them singletons. The data stem from a study of long-term antiretroviral therapy in people with HIV. The study, taken as a whole, reports: Clones showing expansion before ART dominated the repertoire at all time points. Absence of data on ART adherence, viral resistance or therapy changes was noted.

Germline CDR1 reads LNHDA; CDR2 reads SQIVND (reference sequence). The CDR3 is 19 amino acids. Deletions cut 5 bases from V and 0 bases from J, with 23 bases between. The sequencing here drew on unsorted PBMCs, taken 1.1 years before starting antiretroviral therapy. The source is a woman aged 35 to 49 with HIV. The J gene is TRBJ1-5, the V gene TRBV19, with unresolved D. The CDR3 DNA is TGTGCCAGTAGTCCCCGAAGGGCAGACGCATTGAATAGCAATCAGCCCCAGCATTTT. Translated: CASSPRRADALNSNQPQHF. Full variable domain (rest looked up from reference TRBV19 and TRBJ1-5): DGGITQSPKYLFRKEGQNVTLSCEQNLNHDAMYWYRQDPGQGLRLIYYSQIVNDFQKGDIAEGYSVSREKKESFPLTVTSAQKNPTAFYLCASSPRRADALNSNQPQHFGDGTRLSIL.